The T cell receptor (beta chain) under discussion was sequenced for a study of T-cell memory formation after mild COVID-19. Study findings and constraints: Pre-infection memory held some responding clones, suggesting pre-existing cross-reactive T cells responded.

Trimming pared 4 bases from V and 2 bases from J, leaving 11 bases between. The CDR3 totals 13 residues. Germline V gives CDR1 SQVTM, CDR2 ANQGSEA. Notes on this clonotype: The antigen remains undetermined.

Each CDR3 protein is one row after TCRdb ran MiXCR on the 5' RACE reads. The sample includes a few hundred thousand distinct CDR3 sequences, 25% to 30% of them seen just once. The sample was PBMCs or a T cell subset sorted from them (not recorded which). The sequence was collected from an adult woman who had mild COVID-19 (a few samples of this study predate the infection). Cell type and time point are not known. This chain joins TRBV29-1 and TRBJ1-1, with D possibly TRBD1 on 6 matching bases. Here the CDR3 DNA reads TGCAGCGTTGGTTCGGGGACAAACACTGAAGCTTTCTTT. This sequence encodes CSVGSGTNTEAFF.